This TCR beta chain was documented in a study of blood T cell repertoires in COVID-19. Turning to the study itself: COVID-19 samples, acute and convalescent, were from the United States, Italy and Spain. Sources were T cells, B-cell-depleted T cells, or PBMCs; the material itself was cDNA or gDNA.

The CDR3 extends over 17 amino acids. Trimming cost V 4 bases and J 0 bases; bases outside gene matches: 7. The germline V gene has CDR1 LGHDT and CDR2 YNNKEL (reference sequence). Per the original data handling: Quantification of nucleated cells was approximated via reference gene primer amplification. Produced via immunoSEQ multiplex PCR; TCRdb's table is partial and in-frame only. V and J calls and clone size are those listed in that table; D and trimming were worked out from the DNA. The sample lists about 200,000 clones; 86% were seen once. This clone has more than one count but fewer than ten. The V call is TRBV3-1 (or the pseudogene TRBV3-2), the J call TRBJ2-2; 8 bases match TRBD1. The sequence was obtained from a man aged 40-55 years with acute COVID-19. Input material: PBMCs or T cells enriched from blood (not recorded which). CDR3: CASSRNTGGSNTGELFF. The CDR3 bases are TGTGCCAGCAGCCGGAATACAGGGGGATCGAACACCGGGGAGCTGTTTTTT.